This TCR beta chain was sequenced for a study of T cells after yellow fever vaccination. Study-level background: Fractions with few cells were prepared using SMART-Seq v4 Ultra Low Input.

A 5'RACE template-switching step, the method used to make TCR cDNA, added a universal primer site and UMIs. TCRdb analysed the 5' RACE reads with MiXCR anew, one entry per CDR3 protein. The table lists 150,000 or so distinct CDR3 sequences, 6.6% of them singletons. V gave up 6 bases and J gave up 5 bases, with 18 bases separating them. Germline-derived CDR1 and CDR2 are ENHRY and SYGVKD. The CDR3 is 15 residues long. General study results and limits: Booster samples showed a return of most primary-vaccination clones (almost 97% CD4, 88% CD8).

This clonotype was seen many times. What it binds is not known. The chain links TRBV10-3 to TRBJ2-3; TRBD2 might be the D (6 bases). The clonotype was recovered from a man in his thirties or forties who received the YFV17D yellow fever vaccine. The sequenced sample was CD4+ T cells sorted from PBMCs, obtained 10 days after the yellow fever booster vaccination. CDR3 residues: CAISLGGSLGDTQYF. The CDR3 DNA is TGTGCCATCAGCCTCGGGGGATCTCTGGGAGATACGCAGTATTTT.